This TCR beta chain was sequenced for a study of radiotherapy plus CTLA-4 blockade in lung cancer. Looking at the study overall: Objective response rate was roughly 19%; disease control rate, 25% to 35%. Overall study findings and caveats: There was expansion of tumor-derived TCR clones in blood after radiotherapy plus ipilimumab. Early blood T cell clone dynamics reportedly forecast response best, with interferon-beta.

This clone was observed a handful of times. Its matching antigen is unknown. The study treated chemo-refractory metastatic non-small-cell lung cancer patients with focal radiation plus ipilimumab CTLA-4 blockade. TCRdb's table, derived via immunoSEQ multiplex PCR, lists solely in-frame clones and lacks some. The sample lists 55,000 to 75,000 clones; more than 70% were seen once. Trimming took off 5 bases at V and 4 bases at J, with 5 bases between the two ends. The germline gives CDR1 SEHNR, CDR2 FQNEAQ (reference sequence). CDR3 size: 12 residues. The chain joins TRBV7-9 to TRBJ2-2, with D uncertain. This specimen was peripheral blood, taken from a patient treated with radiotherapy plus ipilimumab. This clonotype was sampled from a human donor with non-small cell lung cancer whose response to radiotherapy plus ipilimumab could not be evaluated. Some clones in this sample may be carry-over from other donors' samples. CDR3 bases: TGTGCCAGCAGCAGGAGCACCGGGGAGCTGTTTTTT. Translated: CASSRSTGELFF.